The next 23 T cell receptor beta chains were all read from a single sample in a study of molecular identifiers for immune sequencing clone quantification. TCRdb ran MiXCR on the PCR reads and lists one entry per CDR3 protein. Of about 510,000 distinct CDR3 sequences listed, around 25% are singletons. Sequenced material: naive CD8+ T cells from blood, with Jurkat cell RNA spiked in. As for subset: FACS-sorted CD8+CD4-CCR7+CD45RA+ naive T cells. All receptors derive from a human donor in good health. Some libraries in this study had Jurkat cell RNA spiked in.

This clonotype was found a few times. This chain joins TRBV12-3 or TRBV12-4 and TRBJ2-5; 10 bases match TRBD2. This CDR3 spans 16 amino acids. With 5 bases clipped from V and 0 bases from J, the junction kept 6 bases outside the gene matches. CDR3 residues: CASSDATSGYQETQYF. The CDR3, as DNA: TGTGCCAGCAGTGACGCGACTAGCGGGTACCAAGAGACCCAGTACTTC.

The chain links TRBV5-6 to TRBJ2-1; weak D call: TRBD1 (7 bases). The V gene's germline CDR1 is SGHDT and CDR2 YYEEEE. V was clipped by 4 bases and J by 5 bases, with 19 bases between them. This CDR3 spans 16 amino acids. CDR3 amino acids: CASSPIWAGGNNEQFF. In nucleotides, the CDR3 is TGTGCCAGCAGCCCAATTTGGGCAGGGGGGAACAATGAGCAGTTCTTC.

This clonotype has a handful of counts. This chain connects TRBV10-1 to TRBJ2-1, with D tentatively TRBD1 or TRBD2 (5 bases each). The CDR3 is 16 amino acids. Germline lookup yields CDR1 WNHNN and CDR2 SYGVQD (reference sequence). Trimming removed 3 bases from V and 7 bases from J, with 19 bases in between. For the CDR3, the DNA is TGCGCCAGCAGTGATGGGACGAATTCTTTGTTTAATGAGCAGTTCTTC. Encoded protein: CASSDGTNSLFNEQFF.

This rearrangement joins TRBV28 to TRBJ1-5; 7 positions agree with TRBD1. From germline, CDR1 is MDHEN and CDR2 SYDVKM. The CDR3 totals 21 residues. J gave up 0 bases and V 0 bases, and 17 bases lay outside the gene matches. This CDR3 reads CASSLWGGPGTDLYSNQPQHF. DNA of the CDR3: TGTGCCAGCAGTTTATGGGGGGGCCCCGGGACAGATCTTTATAGCAATCAGCCCCAGCATTTT.

A few counts support this clonotype. This chain uses TRBV4-1 with TRBJ2-3, with D hard to call. This CDR3 contains 15 residues. The germline CDR1 and CDR2 sequences are MGHRA and YSYEKL. Trimming shortened V by 0 bases and J by 2 bases, and 9 bases separated the two germline ends. The CDR3 region has the DNA TGCGCCAGCAGCCAAGAAAGCCGGACCACAGATACGCAGTATTTT. Residues: CASSQESRTTDTQYF.

This rearrangement joins TRBV5-4 to TRBJ2-3; either TRBD1 or TRBD2 may fit D (5 bases each). V lost 7 bases, J lost 5 bases, and 20 bases lay in between. Germline loops: CDR1 SGHNT, CDR2 YYREEE (reference sequence). This CDR3 is 15 amino acids long. The CDR3 protein is CASAPFGGKKDTQYF. DNA of the CDR3: TGTGCCAGCGCTCCCTTTGGGGGTAAGAAAGATACGCAGTATTTT.

This clonotype has only a few counts. This rearrangement joins TRBV28 to TRBJ2-3; 7 bases line up with TRBD1. This CDR3 comprises 17 residues. The V gene's germline CDR1 is MDHEN and CDR2 SYDVKM. J was trimmed by 7 bases and V by 4 bases; bases with no gene match: 17. In DNA form, the CDR3 reads TGTGCCAGCAGTTCCCCCTACACAGGACAGGCTATGTATACGCAGTATTTT. Protein sequence: CASSSPYTGQAMYTQYF.

Concerning this clonotype itself: A read error may account for a junction end that differs from germline. J is TRBJ2-7 and V is TRBV5-1; D possibly uses TRBD1 or TRBD2 (5 bases each). Germline-derived CDR1 and CDR2 are SGHRS and YFSETQ. The CDR3 is 13 amino acids. The CDR3 sequence is CASSLGDGYGQYF. The CDR3 bases are TGCGCCAGCAGCTTAGGGGACGGATACGGGCAGTACTTC.

There are many counts of this clonotype. The chain joins TRBV7-9 to TRBJ2-4; D could derive from TRBD1 or TRBD2 (5 bases each). This CDR3 comprises 13 residues. Trimming shortened V by 5 bases and J by 8 bases, and 13 bases separated the two germline ends. Germline V gene sequence: CDR1 SEHNR, CDR2 FQNEAQ (reference sequence). The CDR3: CASSPGAGDIQYF. The DNA for the CDR3 is TGTGCCAGCAGCCCCGGGGCTGGGGACATTCAGTACTTC.

A remark on this clonotype: At one end the junction does not follow the germline gene, possibly because of a read error. This sequence joins TRBV5-1 and TRBJ1-6; D gene unclear. Germline assignment: CDR1 SGHRS and CDR2 YFSETQ. The CDR3 is 12 amino acids. Written as DNA, the CDR3 is TGCGCCGGCAGCAAGACGGGTTCACCCCTCCACTTT. Protein product: CAGSKTGSPLHF.

Of note for this clonotype: This could be a read error, since a much larger clone is one nucleotide away. The chain combines TRBV25-1 with TRBJ2-5; D possibly corresponds to TRBD2 (5 bases). The CDR3 length is 14 residues. From germline, CDR1 is MGHDK and CDR2 SYGVNS. CDR3 sequence reads: CAGSEVVGGETQYF. The CDR3 DNA is TGTGCCGGCAGTGAAGTAGTAGGAGGCGAGACCCAGTACTTC.

This clonotype has a count of ten or more. DNA of the CDR3: TGTGCCAGCAAACCGGGACAGGGATATGAAAAACTGTTTTTT. Its translation: CASKPGQGYEKLFF. The chain combines TRBV7-8 with TRBJ1-4, with TRBD1 matching over 9 bases. The CDR3 consists of 14 residues. In germline, CDR1 is SGHVS, CDR2 FQNEAQ. The junction had 6 bases not matched to a gene; V was cut back by 7 bases and J by 6 bases.

This clonotype was seen many times. The V and J genes are TRBV2 and TRBJ2-7; possible D gene TRBD1, 5 bases. With 6 bases removed from V and 2 bases from J, the gap between germline ends came to 14 bases. CDR1 SNHLY and CDR2 FYNNEI come from the germline V gene. The CDR3 runs 14 residues. Written as DNA, the CDR3 is TGTGCCAGCAGGGATGACAGTCCTCCCTACGAGCAGTACTTC. The encoded protein is CASRDDSPPYEQYF.

This clonotype appeared a few times. The rearrangement links TRBV21-1 to TRBJ1-5; the D segment call TRBD1 is taken from the table without a DNA check. TRBV21-1 is a recognized pseudogene. The CDR3 consists of 13 residues. The CDR3 DNA is TGTGCCAGCAGCAAAAGGGGAGTCCAGCCCCAACATTTT. Translating gives CASSKRGVQPQHF.

The J gene is TRBJ1-1, the V gene TRBV5-1; D not certain. The V and J ends lost 0 bases and 2 bases respectively, with 20 bases between them. CDR1 is SGHRS and CDR2 is YFSETQ in the germline V gene. The CDR3 sequence is 18 residues long. CDR3 sequence (DNA): TGCGCCAGCAGCTTGGAATGGCAGGCCGGGGTGGTTAACACTGAAGCTTTCTTT. Translated, it gives CASSLEWQAGVVNTEAFF.

Concerning this clonotype: A much larger clone differs from this one at a single base, so this may be a read error. V gene TRBV7-9 combines with J gene TRBJ1-1, with 8 bases matching TRBD1. The length of the CDR3 is 14 residues. CDR1 and CDR2 from the germline V gene are SEHNR and FQNEAQ (reference sequence). The CDR3 loop is CASSFFDRGTEASF. Written as DNA, the CDR3 is TGTGCCAGCAGCTTCTTCGACAGGGGCACTGAAGCTTCCTTT.

In this sample, this clonotype turned up many times. The CDR3, as DNA: TGTGCCTGGAGTGTAGGGGGCGGTCAGCCCCAGCATTTT. As protein: CAWSVGGGQPQHF. The rearrangement uses TRBV30 and TRBJ1-5; 7 bases are shared with TRBD1. The germline V gene encodes CDR1 GTSNPN and CDR2 SVGIG (reference sequence). With V trimmed by 0 bases and J by 6 bases, 2 bases remained unmatched. The CDR3 consists of 13 residues.

In this sample, this clonotype turned up a few times. The CDR3 sequence is CASSLNGGRAYNEQFF. The CDR3 DNA sequence: TGTGCCAGCAGCTTAAACGGGGGTAGGGCCTACAATGAGCAGTTCTTC. J is TRBJ2-1 and V is TRBV7-3, with D maybe TRBD2 (6 bases). CDR1 and CDR2 from the germline V gene are SGHTA and FQGTGA. V lost 1 base and J lost 2, with 12 bases in between. CDR3 length: 16 residues. Based on the CDR3 plus reference TRBV7-3 and TRBJ2-1, the full variable domain is GAGVSQTPSNKVTEKGKYVELRCDPISGHTALYWYRQSLGQGPEFLIYFQGTGAADDSGLPNDRFFAVRPEGSVSTLKIQRTERGDSAVYLCASSLNGGRAYNEQFFGPGTRLTVL.

This clonotype showed up many times. The chain joins TRBV4-2 to TRBJ2-3; 7 bases match TRBD2. Losses at the gene ends were 0 bases for V and 4 bases for J; bases not matched to a gene: 10. The CDR3 loop spans 17 amino acids. Germline values: CDR1 LGHNA, CDR2 YNFKEQ. This CDR3 is CASSQETESGTPDTQYF. The CDR3 DNA follows: TGTGCCAGCAGCCAAGAGACGGAGAGCGGGACGCCAGATACGCAGTATTTT.

Concerning this clonotype itself: One base away lies a much larger clone, so this may be a sequencing read error. The chain links TRBV20-1 to TRBJ2-5; 9 bases match TRBD2. Germline V gives CDR1 DFQATT, CDR2 SNEGSKA (reference sequence). The length of the CDR3 is 14 residues. The CDR3 region is CSATELAGQETQHF. The CDR3 DNA follows: TGCAGTGCTACGGAACTAGCGGGCCAAGAGACCCAGCACTTC.

The chain links TRBV4-3 to TRBJ2-3, with 10 bases that match TRBD2. CDR1 is LGHNA, CDR2 YSLEER, per germline. This CDR3 spans 21 amino acids. With 1 base clipped from V and 3 bases from J, the junction kept 19 bases outside the gene matches. In DNA, the CDR3 is TGCGCCAGCAGCCAAGGGGCCGGGGGAACTAGCGGGACTTGGGGAACAGATACGCAGTATTTT. Residues: CASSQGAGGTSGTWGTDTQYF.

This clonotype came up many times. The chain is built from TRBV12-3 or TRBV12-4 and TRBJ2-1; 7 nucleotides align to TRBD2. After removal of 6 bases from V and 0 bases from J, the junction contained 5 bases not matched to a gene. The CDR3 extends over 15 amino acids. CDR3 nucleotides: TGTGCCAGCAGGCTTTGGGGGGGCTCCTACAATGAGCAGTTCTTC. Its translation: CASRLWGGSYNEQFF.

This rearrangement joins TRBV24-1 to TRBJ1-1; possible D gene TRBD1, 5 bases. This CDR3 contains 13 residues. Trimming took 12 bases from V and 0 from J, leaving 13 bases between them. CDR1 and CDR2 (germline): KGHDR, SFDVKD. The CDR3 nucleotides read TGTGCCGCGGGGCGGGGGATGAACACTGAAGCTTTCTTT. This gives the protein CAAGRGMNTEAFF.